The sequence of this T cell receptor beta chain was determined in a study of T cells in Graves' hyperthyroidism and ophthalmopathy. The germline V gene encodes CDR1 MNHEY and CDR2 SVGAGI. The CDR3 sequence is 15 residues long. This clonotype was seen ten or more times. The antigen is unknown. One end of the junction varies from germline; a read error may be responsible. Ophthalmopathy in the patients scored at least 3 on Clinical Activity Score and at least 4 on NOSPECS grade, lasting under 3 months. Lactation, pregnancy, other autoimmune disease or uncontrolled infection led to exclusion of patients. Study-wide findings and caveats: Researchers report that a 13 V-J model separated ophthalmopathy from stable hyperthyroidism. The model foresaw ophthalmopathy a median roughly 6.6 months prior to onset.

Template material for amplifying TCR beta CDR3 regions consisted of RNA transcripts. The study used the HTBI primer set for a first-round RT-PCR of the TCR CDR3. TCRdb fed the multiplex PCR reads into MiXCR, producing one record per CDR3 protein. The table includes fewer than 250,000 distinct CDR3 sequences, approximately 23% detected once. The source material was blood. The clonotype comes from a woman between 40 and 55 years old with Graves' ophthalmopathy. This chain links TRBV6-5 with TRBJ1-1; D is perhaps TRBD1 (6 bases). The CDR3 sequence: CAISYSGGLGTEAFF. The CDR3 coding sequence is TGTGCCATCAGTTACTCGGGGGGGCTGGGCACTGAAGCTTTCTTT.